These T cell receptor beta chains were read from a single sample in a study of cytomegalovirus exposure and HLA in healthy donors. Clones were sequenced by immunoSEQ multiplex PCR, and TCRdb holds only the in-frame ones, with some missing. Among 50,000 or so clones listed, around three quarters were seen once. The sample comprised PBMCs. The receptor set was obtained from a man aged 25-45 years in good health and CMV-seronegative. The CDR3 runs from the conserved cysteine through the conserved F or W. The order of the fields is CDR3 length, V gene, D gene, J gene, clone size, CDR3 protein, CDR3 DNA. A D gene is named only where the DNA matches it firmly. Size is omitted from some rows. Given values are once, few, many or a class for expanded clones.

>14|TRBV6-6|TRBD2|TRBJ2-7|few
CASRLSGTLYEQYF
TGTGCCAGCAGGCTAAGCGGGACGCTCTACGAGCAGTACTTC
>15|TRBV6-1|TRBD1|TRBJ2-7|few
CASQGLDRPWYEQYF
TGTGCCAGCCAGGGGCTGGACAGGCCATGGTACGAGCAGTACTTC
>15|TRBV2|TRBD2|TRBJ2-7|large
CASSELAGASVQQYF
TGTGCCAGCAGTGAGTTGGCGGGAGCTTCTGTGCAGCAGTACTTC
>16|TRBV4-2|TRBD2|TRBJ2-1|-
CASSQTYGRALNEQFF
TGTGCCAGCAGCCAAACATACGGGAGGGCCCTCAATGAGCAGTTCTTC
>18|TRBV5-1|TRBD2|TRBJ2-1|-
CASSSGTSAFLGDNEQFF
TGCGCCAGCAGCTCCGGGACTAGCGCGTTTCTAGGGGACAATGAGCAGTTCTTC
>11|TRBV29-1|-|TRBJ1-2|-
CSGRGPAGYTF
TGCAGCGGCAGGGGTCCTGCAGGCTACACCTTC
>14|TRBV27|-|TRBJ1-2|-
CASSRQLANYGYTF
TGTGCCAGCAGTCGACAGCTAGCTAACTATGGCTACACCTTC
>13|TRBV5-1|-|TRBJ2-2|few
CASSDQGSGELFF
TGCGCCAGCAGCGACCAGGGTTCCGGGGAGCTGTTTTTT
>13|TRBV29-1|TRBD2|TRBJ2-7|-
CSVEDKCLAGDLF
TGCAGCGTTGAAGATAAGTGTCTAGCGGGAGACTTATTC
>13|TRBV6-5|-|TRBJ2-1|-
CATRELALNEQFF
TGTGCCACTAGGGAACTAGCCCTCAATGAGCAGTTCTTC
>16|TRBV5-1|-|TRBJ2-2|-
CASSLVQSQGTGELFF
TGCGCCAGCAGCTTGGTGCAATCACAGGGTACCGGGGAGCTGTTTTTT
>16|TRBV19|TRBD1|TRBJ1-2|once
CASSTENRGRIYGYTF
TGTGCCAGTAGTACGGAAAACAGGGGGCGCATCTATGGCTACACCTTC
>11|TRBV6-5|-|TRBJ1-1|-
CASTRGTEAFF
TGTGCCAGCACCCGGGGGACTGAAGCTTTCTTT
>16|TRBV4-1|TRBD1|TRBJ2-5|-
CASSQDPPGGMETQYF
TGCGCCAGCAGCCAAGATCCCCCAGGGGGTATGGAGACCCAGTACTTC
>14|TRBV6-1|-|TRBJ1-2|few
CASSERGMGYGYTF
TGTGCCAGCAGTGAACGGGGGATGGGCTATGGCTACACCTTC
>14|TRBV15|TRBD2|TRBJ2-7|once
CATSRAGLDFEQYF
TGTGCCACCAGCAGAGCCGGACTAGACTTTGAGCAGTACTTC
>15|TRBV7-7|-|TRBJ2-5|-
CASSPIGGVGETQYF
TGTGCCAGCAGCCCCATTGGAGGGGTAGGGGAGACCCAGTACTTC
>16|TRBV19|TRBD2|TRBJ2-2|few
CASRVRLAANTGELFF
TGTGCCAGTAGGGTGAGACTAGCGGCGAACACCGGGGAGCTGTTTTTT
>15|TRBV6-5|-|TRBJ2-1|-
CASKRGRALHSEQFF
TGTGCCAGCAAAAGGGGCAGGGCCCTACATAGTGAGCAGTTCTTC
>12|TRBV6-1|TRBD1|TRBJ2-7|-
CASSVDRDEQYF
TGTGCCAGCAGTGTCGACAGGGACGAGCAGTACTTC
>15|TRBV7-9|TRBD2|TRBJ2-5|-
CASSYGTGGGETQYF
TGTGCCAGCAGCTATGGTACGGGAGGGGGTGAGACCCAGTACTTC
>15|TRBV6-1|-|TRBJ1-4|-
CASSEPRRGNEKLFF
TGTGCCAGCAGTGAACCACGCAGGGGAAATGAAAAACTGTTTTTT
>15|TRBV7-9|TRBD1|TRBJ2-7|-
CASSNDRGRLGEQYF
TGTGCCAGCAGCAACGACAGGGGGCGGTTGGGCGAGCAGTACTTC
>11|TRBV6-5|-|TRBJ1-1|few
CASMARTEAFF
TGTGCCAGCATGGCCCGTACTGAAGCTTTCTTT
>13|TRBV19|TRBD2|TRBJ2-1|-
CASSIYLAGEQFF
TGTGCCAGTAGTATCTATCTAGCGGGAGAGCAGTTCTTC
>16|TRBV25-1|TRBD1|TRBJ1-4|-
CASSDTRGQTNEKLFF
TGTGCCAGCAGTGACACGAGGGGACAGACTAATGAAAAACTGTTTTTT